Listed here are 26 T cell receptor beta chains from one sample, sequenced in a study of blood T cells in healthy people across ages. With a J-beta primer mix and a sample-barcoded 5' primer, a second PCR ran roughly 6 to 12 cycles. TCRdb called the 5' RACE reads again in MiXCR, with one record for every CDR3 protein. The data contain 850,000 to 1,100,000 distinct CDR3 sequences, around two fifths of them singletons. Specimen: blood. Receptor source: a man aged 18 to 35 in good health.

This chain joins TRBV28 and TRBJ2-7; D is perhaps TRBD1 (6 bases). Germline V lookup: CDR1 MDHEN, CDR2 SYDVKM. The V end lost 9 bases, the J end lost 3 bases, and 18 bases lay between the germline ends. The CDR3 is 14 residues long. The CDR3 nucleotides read TGTGCCAGGGAAACGGGACACGAAAACTACGAGCAGTACTTC. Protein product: CARETGHENYEQYF.

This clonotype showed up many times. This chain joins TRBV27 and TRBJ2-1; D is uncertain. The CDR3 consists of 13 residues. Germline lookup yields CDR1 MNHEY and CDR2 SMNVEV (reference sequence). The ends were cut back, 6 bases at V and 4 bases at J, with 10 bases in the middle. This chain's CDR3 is CASSPGPYNEQFF. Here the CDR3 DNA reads TGTGCCAGCAGCCCGGGTCCTTACAATGAGCAGTTCTTC.

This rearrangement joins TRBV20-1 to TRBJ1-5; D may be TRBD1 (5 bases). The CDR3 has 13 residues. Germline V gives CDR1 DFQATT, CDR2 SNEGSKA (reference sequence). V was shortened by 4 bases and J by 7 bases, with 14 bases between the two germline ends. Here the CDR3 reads CSATRDSDQPQHF. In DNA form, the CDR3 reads TGCAGTGCTACGAGAGACAGTGACCAGCCCCAGCATTTT.

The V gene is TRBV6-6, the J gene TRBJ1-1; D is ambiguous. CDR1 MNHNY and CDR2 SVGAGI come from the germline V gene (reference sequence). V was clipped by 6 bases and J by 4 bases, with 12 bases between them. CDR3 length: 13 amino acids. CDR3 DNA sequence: TGTGCCAGCAGCTTTGACCGCTCCACTGAAGCTTTCTTT. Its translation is CASSFDRSTEAFF.

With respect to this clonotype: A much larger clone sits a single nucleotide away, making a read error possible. This CDR3 is CASSSRGVLNEQFF. The DNA of the CDR3 is TGTGCCAGCTCCTCACGGGGGGTTCTTAATGAGCAGTTCTTC. The chain uses TRBV12-3 or TRBV12-4 and TRBJ2-1; TRBD2 matches 7 bases. With 8 bases clipped from V and 7 bases from J, the junction kept 11 bases outside the gene matches. This CDR3 is built from 14 residues.

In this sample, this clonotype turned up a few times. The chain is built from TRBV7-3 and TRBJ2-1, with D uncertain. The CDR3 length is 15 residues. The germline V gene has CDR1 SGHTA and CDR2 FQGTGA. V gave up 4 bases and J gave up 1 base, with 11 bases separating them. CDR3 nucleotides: TGTGCCAGCAGCTACGAAGGCGATTCCTACAATGAGCAGTTCTTC. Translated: CASSYEGDSYNEQFF.

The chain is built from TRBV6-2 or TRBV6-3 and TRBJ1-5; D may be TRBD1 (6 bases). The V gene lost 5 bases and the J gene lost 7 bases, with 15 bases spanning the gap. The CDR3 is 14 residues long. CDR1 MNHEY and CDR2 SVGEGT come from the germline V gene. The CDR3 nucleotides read TGTGCCAGCAGTATGATACAGGGCGCACAGCCCCAGCATTTT. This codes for CASSMIQGAQPQHF.

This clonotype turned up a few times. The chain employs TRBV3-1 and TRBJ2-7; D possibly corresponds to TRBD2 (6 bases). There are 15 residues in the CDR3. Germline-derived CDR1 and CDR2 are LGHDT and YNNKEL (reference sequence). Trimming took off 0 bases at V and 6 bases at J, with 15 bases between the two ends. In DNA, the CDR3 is TGTGCCAGCAGCCAAGACGGGAGTTTAGGGTCCGAGCAGTACTTC. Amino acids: CASSQDGSLGSEQYF.

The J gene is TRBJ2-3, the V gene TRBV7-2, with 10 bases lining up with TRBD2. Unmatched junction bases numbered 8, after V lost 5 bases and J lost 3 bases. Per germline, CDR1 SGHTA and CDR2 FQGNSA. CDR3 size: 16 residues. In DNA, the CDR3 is TGTGCCAGCAGCCTGAAAAGCGGGGGGGGAACAGATACGCAGTATTTT. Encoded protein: CASSLKSGGGTDTQYF.

The CDR3 spells CASGRSPLHF. CDR3 nucleotide sequence: TGTGCCAGCGGTCGTTCACCCCTCCACTTT. The chain has TRBV2 and TRBJ1-6, with no clear D. Trimming removed 8 bases at V and 9 bases at J, with 5 bases between. The germline V gene has CDR1 SNHLY and CDR2 FYNNEI. This CDR3 spans 10 amino acids.

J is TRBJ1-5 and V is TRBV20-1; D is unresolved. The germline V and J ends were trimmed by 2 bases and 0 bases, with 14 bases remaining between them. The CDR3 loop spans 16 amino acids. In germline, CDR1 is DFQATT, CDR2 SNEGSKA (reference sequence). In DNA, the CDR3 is TGCAGTGCTAGACCAATTGCCGGGGATAGCAATCAGCCCCAGCATTTT. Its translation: CSARPIAGDSNQPQHF.

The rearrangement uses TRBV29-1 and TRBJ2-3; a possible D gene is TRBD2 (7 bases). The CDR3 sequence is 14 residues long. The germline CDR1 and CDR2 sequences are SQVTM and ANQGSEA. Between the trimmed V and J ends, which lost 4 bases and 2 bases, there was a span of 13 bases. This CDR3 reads CSVVGGDLTDTQYF. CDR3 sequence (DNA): TGCAGCGTTGTAGGGGGGGATCTCACAGATACGCAGTATTTT.

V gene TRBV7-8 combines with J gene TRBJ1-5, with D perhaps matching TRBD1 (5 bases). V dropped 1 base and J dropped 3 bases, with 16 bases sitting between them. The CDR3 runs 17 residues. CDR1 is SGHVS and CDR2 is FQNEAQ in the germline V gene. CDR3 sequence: CASSLVGGRGANQPQHF. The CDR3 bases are TGTGCCAGCAGCTTAGTAGGAGGGAGAGGGGCCAATCAGCCCCAGCATTTT.

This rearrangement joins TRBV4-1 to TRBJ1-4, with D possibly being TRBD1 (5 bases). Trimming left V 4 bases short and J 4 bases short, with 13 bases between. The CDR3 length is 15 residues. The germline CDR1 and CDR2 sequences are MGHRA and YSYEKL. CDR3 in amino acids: CASSLSPGGNEKLFF. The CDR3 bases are TGCGCCAGCAGCCTCAGCCCGGGGGGTAATGAAAAACTGTTTTTT.

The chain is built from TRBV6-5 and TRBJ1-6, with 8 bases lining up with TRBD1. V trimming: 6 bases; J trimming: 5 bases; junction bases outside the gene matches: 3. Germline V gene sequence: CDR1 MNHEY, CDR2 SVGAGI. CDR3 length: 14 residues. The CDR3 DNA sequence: TGTGCCAGCAGGGAGACAGGGGATAATTCACCCCTCCACTTT. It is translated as CASRETGDNSPLHF.

The DNA for the CDR3 is TGCGCCAGCAGCTTGGATGCCGGGGGGGCCACAGATACGCAGTATTTT. Its translation is CASSLDAGGATDTQYF. V gene TRBV5-1 combines with J gene TRBJ2-3; 8 bases map to TRBD2. This CDR3 is built from 16 residues. Trimming cost V 0 bases and J 2 bases; bases outside gene matches: 5. Germline V lookup: CDR1 SGHRS, CDR2 YFSETQ.

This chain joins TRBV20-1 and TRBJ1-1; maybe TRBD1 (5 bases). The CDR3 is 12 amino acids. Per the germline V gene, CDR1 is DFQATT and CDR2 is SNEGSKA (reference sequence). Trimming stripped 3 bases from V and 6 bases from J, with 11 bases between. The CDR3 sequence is CSARRRGSEAFF. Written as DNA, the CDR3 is TGCAGTGCTAGGAGGCGGGGCTCTGAAGCTTTCTTT.

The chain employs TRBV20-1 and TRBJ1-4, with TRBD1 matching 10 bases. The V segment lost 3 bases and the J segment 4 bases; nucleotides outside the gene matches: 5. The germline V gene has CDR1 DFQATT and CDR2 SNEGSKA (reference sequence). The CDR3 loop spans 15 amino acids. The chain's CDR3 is CSASEGQGLNEKLFF. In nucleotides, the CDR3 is TGCAGTGCTAGTGAGGGACAGGGGCTTAATGAAAAACTGTTTTTT.

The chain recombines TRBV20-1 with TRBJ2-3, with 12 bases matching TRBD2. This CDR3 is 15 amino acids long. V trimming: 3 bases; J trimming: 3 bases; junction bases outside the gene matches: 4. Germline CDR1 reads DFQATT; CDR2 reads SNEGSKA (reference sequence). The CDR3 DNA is TGCAGTGCTAGGAGACTAGCGGGGGTAACAGATACGCAGTATTTT. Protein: CSARRLAGVTDTQYF.

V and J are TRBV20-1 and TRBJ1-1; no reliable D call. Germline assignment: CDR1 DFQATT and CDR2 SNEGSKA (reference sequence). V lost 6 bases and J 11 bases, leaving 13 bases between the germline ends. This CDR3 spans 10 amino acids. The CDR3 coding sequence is TGCAGTGCGGCGAGGTTGGAGGCTTTCTTT. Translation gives CSAARLEAFF.

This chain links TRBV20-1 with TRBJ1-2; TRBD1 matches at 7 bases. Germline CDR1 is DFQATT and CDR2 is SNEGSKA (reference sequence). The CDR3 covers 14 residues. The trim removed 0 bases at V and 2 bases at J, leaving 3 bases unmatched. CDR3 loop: CSARDTGQNYGYTF. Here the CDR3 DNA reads TGCAGTGCTAGAGACACGGGACAGAACTATGGCTACACCTTC.

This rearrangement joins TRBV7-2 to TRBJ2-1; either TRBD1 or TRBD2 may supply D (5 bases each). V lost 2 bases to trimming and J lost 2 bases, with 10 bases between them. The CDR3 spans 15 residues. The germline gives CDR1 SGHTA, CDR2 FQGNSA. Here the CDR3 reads CASSLRDGAYNEQFF. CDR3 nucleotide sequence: TGTGCCAGCAGCTTAAGGGACGGAGCCTACAATGAGCAGTTCTTC. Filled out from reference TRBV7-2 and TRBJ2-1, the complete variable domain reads GAGVSQSPSNKVTEKGKDVELRCDPISGHTALYWYRQSLGQGLEFLIYFQGNSAPDKSGLPSDRFSAERTGGSVSTLTIQRTQQEDSAVYLCASSLRDGAYNEQFFGPGTRLTVL.

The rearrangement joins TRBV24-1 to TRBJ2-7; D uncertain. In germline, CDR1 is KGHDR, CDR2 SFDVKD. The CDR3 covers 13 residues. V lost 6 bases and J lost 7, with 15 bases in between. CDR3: CATSRTDYNEQYF. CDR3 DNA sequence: TGTGCCACCAGTCGTACAGATTACAATGAGCAGTACTTC.

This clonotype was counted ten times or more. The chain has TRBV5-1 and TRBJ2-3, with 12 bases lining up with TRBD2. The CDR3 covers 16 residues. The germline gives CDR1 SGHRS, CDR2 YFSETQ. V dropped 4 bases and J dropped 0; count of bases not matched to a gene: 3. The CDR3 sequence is CASSAGLAGSTDTQYF. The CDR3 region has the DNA TGCGCCAGCAGCGCCGGACTAGCGGGGAGCACAGATACGCAGTATTTT.

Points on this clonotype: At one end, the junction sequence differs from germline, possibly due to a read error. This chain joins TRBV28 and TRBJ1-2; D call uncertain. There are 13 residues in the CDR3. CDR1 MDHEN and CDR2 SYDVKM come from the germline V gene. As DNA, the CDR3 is TGTGCCAACAGTTTAAATGGGCCCTATGGCTACACCTTC. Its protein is CANSLNGPYGYTF.

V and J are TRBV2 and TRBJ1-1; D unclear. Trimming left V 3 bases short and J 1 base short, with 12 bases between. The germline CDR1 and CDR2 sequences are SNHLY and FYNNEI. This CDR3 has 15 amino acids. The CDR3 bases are TGTGCCAGCAGTGACTCTGGCAGATCGAACACTGAAGCTTTCTTT. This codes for CASSDSGRSNTEAFF.